What follows are 29 T cell receptor beta chains derived from one specimen sequenced in a study of blood T cell repertoires in COVID-19 (dated by TCRdb to 2020 to 2022). The library was produced with the immunoSEQ multiplex PCR assay. TCRdb took this table from immuneACCESS and kept in-frame rearrangements with V and J called. Such tables lack part of the clones; where checked against another copy, unresolved V genes explain under half of the gap, and the rest is unexplained. In this sample the table shows tens of thousands of clones, roughly 92% of which occur a single time. In total, the top ten clones hold roughly 4.5% of the sample. The specimen sequenced was peripheral blood. The receptors derive from a man aged 50 or older with active COVID-19.

The V call is TRBV12-3 or TRBV12-4, the J call TRBJ1-1; no clear D. Trimming cost V 3 bases and J 0 bases, with 5 bases left between them. The CDR3 runs to 13 residues. The CDR3 bases are TGTGCCAGCAGTTTTGCGGTGAACACTGAAGCTTTCTTT. This codes for CASSFAVNTEAFF.

This clone was detected only once. The chain links TRBV5-6 to TRBJ2-2, with TRBD1 matching 9 bases. V dropped 0 bases and J dropped 5; count of bases not matched to a gene: 8. Germline lookup yields CDR1 SGHDT and CDR2 YYEEEE. The CDR3 totals 17 residues. As DNA, the CDR3 is TGTGCCAGCAGCTTGGTGTTGACAGGGGGACGGACCGGGGAGCTGTTTTTT. Translating gives CASSLVLTGGRTGELFF. Full variable domain (rest looked up from reference TRBV5-6 and TRBJ2-2): DAGVTQSPTHLIKTRGQQVTLRCSPKSGHDTVSWYQQALGQGPQFIFQYYEEEERQRGNFPDRFSGHQFPNYSSELNVNALLLGDSALYLCASSLVLTGGRTGELFFGEGSRLTVL.

For the CDR3, the DNA is TGTGCCAGCAGCCAACATCCGGGACAGACAGGAAACACCATATATTTT. It encodes CASSQHPGQTGNTIYF. The chain links TRBV5-8 to TRBJ1-3; 7 bases align to TRBD1. J was trimmed by 4 bases and V by 4 bases; bases with no gene match: 11. Germline CDR1 reads SGHTS; CDR2 reads YDEGEE. This CDR3 contains 16 residues.

This chain connects TRBV12-5 to TRBJ1-5; D call uncertain. The CDR3 runs to 13 residues. Germline loops: CDR1 LGHNT, CDR2 FRNRAP. The V end lost 6 bases, the J end lost 5 bases, and 11 bases lay between the germline ends. CDR3 loop: CASGRGRDQPQHF. The CDR3 DNA reads TGTGCTAGTGGCCGAGGGCGGGATCAGCCCCAGCATTTT.

The V and J genes are TRBV19 and TRBJ2-5, with D possibly being TRBD1 (6 bases). Deletions cut 1 base from V and 4 bases from J, with 13 bases between. CDR3 size: 15 residues. Germline V gives CDR1 LNHDA, CDR2 SQIVND (reference sequence). CDR3 sequence (DNA): TGTGCCAGTAGTATAGGTAACAGGGTCCGAGAGACCCAGTACTTC. It encodes CASSIGNRVRETQYF.

This sequence joins TRBV28 and TRBJ1-3, with a tentative D call TRBD1 (5 bases). Germline lookup yields CDR1 MDHEN and CDR2 SYDVKM. This CDR3 has 14 residues. V lost 6 bases to trimming and J lost 3 bases, with 12 bases between them. The DNA for the CDR3 is TGTGCCAGCAGCCTAGACAGAGGTGGAAACACCATATATTTT. It specifies CASSLDRGGNTIYF. Looking up the rest from reference TRBV28 and TRBJ1-3 gives the full variable domain: DVKVTQSSRYLVKRTGEKVFLECVQDMDHENMFWYRQDPGLGLRLIYFSYDVKMKEKGDIPEGYSVSREKKERFSLILESASTNQTSMYLCASSLDRGGNTIYFGEGSWLTVV.

The chain carries TRBV11-2 and TRBJ1-6, with D perhaps matching TRBD1 (6 bases). Germline V gene sequence: CDR1 SGHAT, CDR2 FQNNGV. Trimming removed 3 bases from V and 2 bases from J, with 8 bases in between. The CDR3 loop spans 15 amino acids. The CDR3 is CASSFEGAYNSPLHF. The DNA of the CDR3 is TGTGCCAGCAGCTTCGAGGGGGCCTATAATTCACCCCTCCACTTT.

The count of this clone is one. V and J are TRBV28 and TRBJ2-7; 7 bases match TRBD2. The CDR3 is made up of 13 amino acids. Looked up from germline, CDR1 is MDHEN and CDR2 is SYDVKM. Trimming took 2 bases from V and 4 from J; bases not matched to a gene: 2. CDR3 loop: CASSLRGGYEQYF. CDR3 DNA: TGTGCCAGCAGTTTACGCGGGGGTTACGAGCAGTACTTC.

This chain joins TRBV7-2 and TRBJ1-1, with D uncertain. CDR3 size: 11 residues. V was trimmed by 5 bases and J by 8 bases, leaving 9 bases between them. CDR1 SGHTA and CDR2 FQGNSA come from the germline V gene. CDR3: CASSRTVEAFF. CDR3 DNA: TGTGCCAGCAGCAGAACAGTCGAAGCTTTCTTT.

The gene calls are TRBV24-1 and TRBJ2-1; 7 bases are shared with TRBD2. The V segment lost 1 base and the J segment 3 bases; nucleotides outside the gene matches: 5. The CDR3 length is 16 residues. The germline V gene encodes CDR1 KGHDR and CDR2 SFDVKD. CDR3 region: CATSDFSSGDYNEQFF. DNA for the CDR3: TGTGCCACCAGTGATTTCTCCAGCGGGGACTACAATGAGCAGTTCTTC.

This chain connects TRBV6-2 or TRBV6-3 to TRBJ2-5, with 13 nucleotides matching TRBD2. The CDR3 runs 16 residues. CDR1 is MNHEY, CDR2 SVGEGT, per germline. The ends lost 5 bases at V and 2 bases at J; junction bases unmatched: 5. This CDR3 is CASSPRTSGGQETQYF. CDR3 bases: TGTGCCAGCAGTCCCCGGACTAGCGGGGGTCAAGAGACCCAGTACTTC.

The chain recombines TRBV3-1 (or the pseudogene TRBV3-2) with TRBJ2-3; the match to TRBD2 covers 12 bases. The CDR3 spans 15 residues. V was clipped by 4 bases and J by 3 bases; unmatched bases: 2. The germline CDR1 and CDR2 sequences are LGHDT and YNNKEL (reference sequence). CDR3 sequence reads: CASSLGLAGTDTQYF. In DNA form, the CDR3 reads TGTGCCAGCAGCCTAGGACTAGCGGGGACAGATACGCAGTATTTT.

The V gene is TRBV6-5, the J gene TRBJ2-3; D is perhaps TRBD2 (5 bases). The V end was cut by 1 base, the J end by 0 bases, with 8 bases between. The CDR3 contains 15 residues. Germline CDR1 reads MNHEY; CDR2 reads SVGAGI. The CDR3 DNA is TGTGCCAGCAGTTACTTACGGGGAAGCACAGATACGCAGTATTTT. Amino acid sequence: CASSYLRGSTDTQYF.

This clone has only one observation. The chain has TRBV19 and TRBJ2-7, with D possibly matching TRBD2 (7 bases). V was clipped by 3 bases and J by 3 bases, with 12 bases between them. Germline-derived CDR1 and CDR2 are LNHDA and SQIVND (reference sequence). The CDR3 length is 14 residues. CDR3 region: CASSISGGHYEQYF. For the CDR3, the DNA is TGTGCCAGTAGTATTTCGGGGGGACACTACGAGCAGTACTTC.

V and J are TRBV28 and TRBJ2-1; 14 bases align to TRBD2. The trim removed 6 bases at V and 10 bases at J, leaving 11 bases unmatched. The CDR3 consists of 16 residues. Germline V CDR1 and CDR2: MDHEN, SYDVKM. The DNA of the CDR3 is TGTGCCAGCAGCTCCCGGGGACTAGCGGGGGCGGGAGAGCAGTTCTTC. Its translation: CASSSRGLAGAGEQFF.

The rearrangement joins TRBV20-1 to TRBJ1-5; 10 bases are shared with TRBD1. Germline CDR1 reads DFQATT; CDR2 reads SNEGSKA (reference sequence). The CDR3 covers 19 residues. Losses at the gene ends were 3 bases for V and 2 bases for J; bases not matched to a gene: 16. CDR3 loop: CSASGTGESRGIGNQPQHF. In DNA form, the CDR3 reads TGCAGTGCTAGTGGGACAGGGGAATCGAGGGGAATTGGCAATCAGCCCCAGCATTTT.

In DNA, the CDR3 is TGTGCCAGCTCAGTCGGACTAGCGGGAGGTAACAATGAGCAGTTCTTC. Amino acids: CASSVGLAGGNNEQFF. The chain employs TRBV18 and TRBJ2-1; 14 bases fit TRBD2. Germline CDR1 KGHSH, CDR2 LQKENI. CDR3 length: 16 residues. V gave up 5 bases and J gave up 5 bases; unmatched junction bases: 5.

The CDR3 sequence is CASSQDWAADWALGNTIYF. The CDR3 coding sequence is TGTGCCAGCAGCCAAGATTGGGCAGCGGATTGGGCGCTTGGAAACACCATATATTTT. This chain joins TRBV4-2 and TRBJ1-3, with D unresolved. V was trimmed by 0 bases and J by 3 bases, leaving 21 bases between them. The CDR3 contains 19 residues. CDR1 LGHNA and CDR2 YNFKEQ come from the germline V gene.

This clone appeared a few times. The J gene is TRBJ2-2, the V gene TRBV4-1; 11 bases are shared with TRBD1. This CDR3 region has 17 residues. V shed 2 bases and J 3 bases; nucleotides not matched to a gene: 5. Germline assignment: CDR1 MGHRA and CDR2 YSYEKL. The DNA for the CDR3 is TGCGCCAGCAGCCAAAATGAGGACAGGGGGCACACCGGGGAGCTGTTTTTT. Protein product: CASSQNEDRGHTGELFF.

In this sample, this clone turned up once. The gene calls are TRBV28 and TRBJ1-2; 8 bases map to TRBD1. CDR1 MDHEN and CDR2 SYDVKM come from the germline V gene. V lost 7 bases, J lost 3 bases, and 7 bases stayed unmatched. This CDR3 has 14 residues. DNA for the CDR3: TGTGCCAGCACCTCGGACAGGGTCGACTATGGCTACACCTTC. Translating it yields CASTSDRVDYGYTF.

The chain is built from TRBV29-1 and TRBJ2-3; D is undetermined. The CDR3 is made up of 14 amino acids. V dropped 4 bases and J dropped 2 bases, with 13 bases sitting between them. Germline V gene lookup returns CDR1 SQVTM and CDR2 ANQGSEA. CDR3 amino acids: CSVVSVGHTDTQYF. The CDR3, as DNA: TGCAGCGTTGTAAGCGTAGGCCACACAGATACGCAGTATTTT.

Within the sample, this clone is medium-sized (0.01 to 0.1%). The genes are TRBV12-3 or TRBV12-4 and TRBJ1-2; D gene ambiguous. This CDR3 is built from 13 residues. Trimming took 5 bases from V and 6 from J, leaving 13 bases between them. The CDR3 DNA reads TGTGCCAGCAGTGATTTAAGAGGAGATGGCTACACCTTC. Translating gives CASSDLRGDGYTF.

V and J are TRBV3-1 (or the pseudogene TRBV3-2) and TRBJ1-6; D remains ambiguous. V shed 0 bases and J shed 10 bases, with 4 bases lying between them. Germline V gene data show CDR1 as LGHDT and CDR2 as YNNKEL (reference sequence). The CDR3 loop spans 12 amino acids. In DNA, the CDR3 is TGTGCCAGCAGCCAAGATCAATCACCCCTCCACTTT. Encoded protein: CASSQDQSPLHF.

The rearrangement uses TRBV7-8 and TRBJ1-1; a possible D gene is TRBD1 (5 bases). CDR3 length: 14 amino acids. CDR1 is SGHVS, CDR2 FQNEAQ, per germline. With 7 bases removed from V and 2 bases from J, the gap between germline ends came to 14 bases. DNA of the CDR3: TGTGCCAGCACCCGAGCGACAGTTAACACTGAAGCTTTCTTT. This codes for CASTRATVNTEAFF. Full variable domain (outside the CDR3, taken from reference TRBV7-8 and TRBJ1-1): GAGVSQSPRYKVAKRGQDVALRCDPISGHVSLFWYQQALGQGPEFLTYFQNEAQLDKSGLPSDRFFAERPEGSVSTLKIQRTQQEDSAVYLCASTRATVNTEAFFGQGTRLTVV.

The gene calls are TRBV3-1 (or the pseudogene TRBV3-2) and TRBJ1-2; D is unclear. CDR1 and CDR2 from the germline V gene are LGHDT and YNNKEL (reference sequence). The CDR3 runs 16 residues. V shed 1 base and J shed 6 bases, with 18 bases lying between them. CDR3 in amino acids: CASSQASGLGRHGYTF. The CDR3 DNA reads TGTGCCAGCAGCCAAGCTTCAGGTTTGGGCCGCCATGGCTACACCTTC.

The J gene is TRBJ2-3, the V gene TRBV10-2; 14 bases line up with TRBD2. Germline-derived CDR1 and CDR2 are WSHSY and SAAADI. After removal of 5 bases from V and 6 bases from J, the junction contained 4 bases not matched to a gene. CDR3 length: 15 residues. Written as DNA, the CDR3 is TGCGCCAGCAGTAGGACTAGCGGGAGGTATGATACGCAGTATTTT. Amino acid sequence: CASSRTSGRYDTQYF.

This chain joins TRBV30 and TRBJ1-4; 8 bases line up with TRBD1. J was trimmed by 3 bases and V by 3 bases; bases with no gene match: 9. Germline CDR1 and CDR2: GTSNPN and SVGIG (reference sequence). The CDR3 runs to 16 residues. The CDR3 DNA sequence: TGTGCCTGGAGAGGCAGGGGGCCCGCAGCTAATGAAAAACTGTTTTTT. It yields the protein CAWRGRGPAANEKLFF.

In this sample, this clone turned up once. The chain recombines TRBV4-3 with TRBJ2-6; TRBD2 agrees at 9 bases. V shed 0 bases and J 0 bases; nucleotides not matched to a gene: 6. The germline gives CDR1 LGHNA, CDR2 YSLEER. The CDR3 spans 19 residues. The CDR3 DNA reads TGCGCCAGCAGCCAAGAAACGCTAGCGGGGAGCTCTGGGGCCAACGTCCTGACTTTC. Protein sequence: CASSQETLAGSSGANVLTF.

The chain links TRBV5-1 to TRBJ1-4; 7 bases align to TRBD1. Germline CDR1 reads SGHRS; CDR2 reads YFSETQ. Losses at the gene ends were 5 bases for V and 5 bases for J; bases not matched to a gene: 6. The CDR3 runs to 14 residues. CDR3: CASRAGQPNEKLFF. The CDR3 DNA sequence: TGCGCCAGCAGGGCGGGACAGCCGAATGAAAAACTGTTTTTT. Based on the CDR3 plus reference TRBV5-1 and TRBJ1-4, the full variable domain is KAGVTQTPRYLIKTRGQQVTLSCSPISGHRSVSWYQQTPGQGLQFLFEYFSETQRNKGNFPGRFSGRQFSNSRSEMNVSTLELGDSALYLCASRAGQPNEKLFFGSGTQLSVL.